The 27 T cell receptor beta chains reported below all come from one sample, sequenced in a study of blood T cell repertoires in COVID-19. Sequencing was performed with immunoSEQ multiplex PCR; in TCRdb, only in-frame clones are kept and a portion is missing. The data contain about 110,000 clones, 70% to 90% of them singletons. The sample comprised peripheral blood. The receptor source for this set is a human donor in a cohort sampled during active COVID-19.

V usage is TRBV5-6 and J usage is TRBJ2-7; D is perhaps TRBD1 (5 bases). From germline, CDR1 is SGHDT and CDR2 YYEEEE. CDR3 length equals 13 residues. V lost 0 bases to trimming and J lost 4 bases, with 8 bases between them. This CDR3 reads CASSLAAGYEQYF. DNA for the CDR3: TGTGCCAGCAGCTTGGCCGCAGGGTACGAGCAGTACTTC.

A single count supports this clone. The chain has TRBV5-1 and TRBJ2-3, with TRBD1 as a possible D gene (5 bases). The CDR3 consists of 17 residues. V was pared by 3 bases and J by 1 base, with 18 bases between. CDR1 SGHRS and CDR2 YFSETQ come from the germline V gene. The CDR3 DNA reads as TGCGCCAGCAGCTGGGAAACCCCAGGGTGGGGCACAGATACGCAGTATTTT. It specifies CASSWETPGWGTDTQYF. The full variable domain, in which reference TRBV5-1 and TRBJ2-3 provide the parts outside the CDR3, is KAGVTQTPRYLIKTRGQQVTLSCSPISGHRSVSWYQQTPGQGLQFLFEYFSETQRNKGNFPGRFSGRQFSNSRSEMNVSTLELGDSALYLCASSWETPGWGTDTQYFGPGTRLTVL.

The chain couples TRBV3-1 (or the pseudogene TRBV3-2) to TRBJ2-7, with D perhaps TRBD2 (6 bases). Trimming took 4 bases from V and 1 from J, leaving 11 bases between them. The CDR3 has 14 residues. Germline V gene sequence: CDR1 LGHDT, CDR2 YNNKEL (reference sequence). The CDR3 sequence: CASSPGDSSYEQYF. For the CDR3, the DNA is TGTGCCAGCAGCCCGGGGGACTCTTCCTACGAGCAGTACTTC.

The chain couples TRBV24-1 to TRBJ2-3; TRBD2 aligns across 14 bases. Germline lookup yields CDR1 KGHDR and CDR2 SFDVKD. The CDR3 contains 16 residues. V lost 5 bases to trimming and J lost 4 bases; unmatched junction nucleotides: 4. CDR3 loop: CATSVGTSGRSDTQYF. CDR3 bases: TGTGCCACCAGTGTTGGGACTAGCGGGAGATCAGATACGCAGTATTTT.

This chain joins TRBV2 and TRBJ1-2, with 7 bases that match TRBD1. The CDR3 is 15 amino acids. Germline CDR1 and CDR2: SNHLY and FYNNEI. Germline trimming cut 5 bases from V and 4 bases from J; bases unmatched to any gene: 10. CDR3 coding DNA: TGTGCCAGCAGTTCTCAGGCGGGACAGAGCTATGGCTACACCTTC. Its protein product is CASSSQAGQSYGYTF.

CDR3 amino acids: CAISASGGTETQYF. CDR3 in DNA: TGTGCCATCAGTGCCAGCGGGGGGACAGAGACCCAGTACTTC. The chain uses TRBV10-3 and TRBJ2-5; 9 nucleotides align to TRBD2. The germline V gene encodes CDR1 ENHRY and CDR2 SYGVKD. The CDR3 loop spans 14 amino acids. The trim removed 4 bases at V and 4 bases at J, leaving 4 bases unmatched.

The rearrangement joins TRBV7-3 to TRBJ2-2; D unclear. Germline V gene data show CDR1 as SGHTA and CDR2 as FQGTGA. V dropped 2 bases and J dropped 4 bases, with 8 bases sitting between them. CDR3 length equals 14 residues. CDR3 loop: CASSLQHPTGELFF. In DNA form, the CDR3 reads TGTGCCAGCAGCTTACAACACCCCACCGGGGAGCTGTTTTTT. The full variable domain, its missing parts supplied by reference TRBV7-3 and TRBJ2-2, is GAGVSQTPSNKVTEKGKYVELRCDPISGHTALYWYRQSLGQGPEFLIYFQGTGAADDSGLPNDRFFAVRPEGSVSTLKIQRTERGDSAVYLCASSLQHPTGELFFGEGSRLTVL.

This sequence joins TRBV21-1 and TRBJ2-2; the listed D gene, TRBD1, was not tested against the DNA. TRBV21-1 is reported as a pseudogene. The CDR3 sequence is 18 residues long. The CDR3 reads CASSRDRVVSANTGELFF. CDR3 in DNA: TGTGCCAGCAGCCGGGACAGGGTGGTCTCCGCGAACACCGGGGAGCTGTTTTTT.

The chain recombines TRBV7-2 with TRBJ2-7, with 7 bases lining up with TRBD1. The germline CDR1 and CDR2 sequences are SGHTA and FQGNSA. The trim removed 5 bases at V and 6 bases at J, leaving 10 bases unmatched. The CDR3 is 14 amino acids. The CDR3 sequence is CASSPDRAISEQYF. The CDR3 DNA reads as TGTGCCAGCAGCCCTGACAGGGCGATCTCCGAGCAGTACTTC.

The chain links TRBV18 to TRBJ1-1; 7 bases align to TRBD1. The CDR3 consists of 15 residues. Germline V gives CDR1 KGHSH, CDR2 LQKENI. V was pared by 0 bases and J by 8 bases, with 9 bases of the junction left unmatched. The CDR3: CASSPPSTGSLEAFF. As DNA, the CDR3 is TGTGCCAGCTCACCACCTTCGACAGGGTCTCTAGAAGCTTTCTTT.

This clone was picked up a small number of times. This chain links TRBV5-1 with TRBJ2-7; 7 bases agree with TRBD1. CDR1 is SGHRS, CDR2 YFSETQ, per germline. Germline trimming cut 1 base from V and 5 bases from J; bases unmatched to any gene: 15. The CDR3 sequence is 17 residues long. Written as DNA, the CDR3 is TGCGCCAGCAGCTTGAATGTACAGGGGATTATTAACAACGAGCAGTACTTC. Its translation: CASSLNVQGIINNEQYF.

The chain uses TRBV28 and TRBJ1-1, with D perhaps TRBD1 (6 bases). V lost 5 bases and J lost 4, with 26 bases in between. Germline V gives CDR1 MDHEN, CDR2 SYDVKM. This CDR3 spans 18 amino acids. The CDR3 bases are TGTGCCAGCAGTAAGCTTTCCGGGACATCGGGTCGGGTCACTGAAGCTTTCTTT. Translated, it gives CASSKLSGTSGRVTEAFF.

V and J are TRBV27 and TRBJ2-7, with 7 bases identical to TRBD2. Germline V gene data show CDR1 as MNHEY and CDR2 as SMNVEV (reference sequence). Trimming took 7 bases from V and 0 from J; bases not matched to a gene: 12. The length of the CDR3 is 16 residues. DNA of the CDR3: TGTGCCAGCACCGGGAGGTCCGAATCGGGCTCCTACGAGCAGTACTTC. Its protein product is CASTGRSESGSYEQYF.

The chain combines TRBV9 with TRBJ1-1; TRBD1 agrees at 7 bases. V dropped 2 bases and J dropped 6; count of bases not matched to a gene: 16. The V gene's germline CDR1 is SGDLS and CDR2 YYNGEE. The CDR3 runs 17 residues. CDR3 DNA sequence: TGTGCCAGCAGCGTCGGAGGGGGCGGAGCCCTCGGGGCTGAAGCTTTCTTT. This encodes CASSVGGGGALGAEAFF.

This chain uses TRBV6-5 with TRBJ2-2, with 7 bases identical to TRBD1. Germline CDR1 MNHEY, CDR2 SVGAGI. After removal of 6 bases from V and 0 bases from J, the junction contained 4 bases not matched to a gene. The CDR3 runs 15 residues. The CDR3: CASRGGTTNTGELFF. For the CDR3, the DNA is TGTGCCAGCAGAGGGGGCACCACGAACACCGGGGAGCTGTTTTTT.

The J gene is TRBJ2-1, the V gene TRBV3-1 (or the pseudogene TRBV3-2); 8 bases agree with TRBD2. J was trimmed by 5 bases and V by 1 base; bases with no gene match: 10. Germline values: CDR1 LGHDT, CDR2 YNNKEL (reference sequence). The length of the CDR3 is 17 residues. In DNA form, the CDR3 reads TGTGCCAGCAGCCAAGGTGGTCAAGCGGGGGCGGACAATGAGCAGTTCTTC. Residues: CASSQGGQAGADNEQFF.

The chain combines TRBV7-3 with TRBJ2-1, with D possibly matching TRBD2 (5 bases). The CDR3 totals 15 residues. From germline, CDR1 is SGHTA and CDR2 FQGTGA. Trimming left V 0 bases short and J 0 bases short, with 6 bases between. The CDR3 is CASSLTGSSYNEQFF. The CDR3 coding sequence is TGTGCCAGCAGCTTAACGGGGAGCTCCTACAATGAGCAGTTCTTC.

This clone was observed a few times. V usage is TRBV9 and J usage is TRBJ1-5, with 8 bases identical to TRBD1. This CDR3 comprises 14 residues. Trimming took 3 bases from V and 3 from J; bases not matched to a gene: 2. Germline loops: CDR1 SGDLS, CDR2 YYNGEE. The CDR3 loop is CASSAGQANQPQHF. CDR3 nucleotide sequence: TGTGCCAGCAGCGCGGGACAGGCCAATCAGCCCCAGCATTTT.

The chain employs TRBV15 and TRBJ2-7; 10 positions agree with TRBD1. With 3 bases clipped from V and 3 bases from J, the junction kept 8 bases outside the gene matches. The CDR3 is 16 residues long. Germline V CDR1 and CDR2: LNHNV, YYDKDF (reference sequence). The CDR3 nucleotides are TGTGCCACCAGCAGGCTACCCCGGGACAGGGGCTACGAGCAGTACTTC. Its translation: CATSRLPRDRGYEQYF.

V usage is TRBV5-4 and J usage is TRBJ2-3; D is undetermined. The CDR3 has 13 residues. V shed 3 bases and J shed 1 base, with 6 bases lying between them. CDR1 SGHNT and CDR2 YYREEE come from the germline V gene (reference sequence). CDR3 sequence (DNA): TGTGCCAGCAGCTGGAGAGGCACAGATACGCAGTATTTT. Residues: CASSWRGTDTQYF.

The rearrangement joins TRBV5-1 to TRBJ2-5, with TRBD2 matching 10 bases. J gave up 2 bases and V 0 bases, and 1 base lay outside the gene matches. Germline values: CDR1 SGHRS, CDR2 YFSETQ. This CDR3 has 15 residues. CDR3 sequence (DNA): TGCGCCAGCAGCTTGGTTAGCGGGAGGCAAGAGACCCAGTACTTC. This gives the protein CASSLVSGRQETQYF.

The sample holds a few counts of this clone. The CDR3 DNA is TGTGCCAGCAGCCCAACAGGGGGCATCTCGCGAACTGAAGCTTTCTTT. Amino acid sequence: CASSPTGGISRTEAFF. V usage is TRBV27 and J usage is TRBJ1-1; 9 positions agree with TRBD1. The CDR3 totals 16 residues. V gave up 6 bases and J gave up 5 bases; unmatched junction bases: 13. Germline V gene data show CDR1 as MNHEY and CDR2 as SMNVEV (reference sequence).

V and J are TRBV5-1 and TRBJ2-3, with D perhaps matching TRBD2 (6 bases). The CDR3 is made up of 14 amino acids. V lost 5 bases to trimming and J lost 9 bases, with 19 bases between them. CDR1 SGHRS and CDR2 YFSETQ come from the germline V gene. CDR3: CASSSLEGTWTQYF. The CDR3 coding sequence is TGCGCCAGCAGTTCTCTGGAGGGGACCTGGACGCAGTATTTT.

This chain links TRBV5-1 with TRBJ1-1; D is unresolved. The ends were cut back, 0 bases at V and 0 bases at J, with 9 bases in the middle. CDR1 and CDR2 from the germline V gene are SGHRS and YFSETQ. The CDR3 extends over 15 amino acids. For the CDR3, the DNA is TGCGCCAGCAGCTTGGAGGGAGTTATGAACACTGAAGCTTTCTTT. It encodes CASSLEGVMNTEAFF.

The V call is TRBV19, the J call TRBJ2-1; D unclear. V lost 3 bases and J lost 6, with 12 bases in between. This CDR3 contains 14 residues. The germline gives CDR1 LNHDA, CDR2 SQIVND (reference sequence). Written as DNA, the CDR3 is TGTGCCAGTAGTATCGCGGCCCGCTTCAATGAGCAGTTCTTC. It codes for CASSIAARFNEQFF. Full variable domain (remainder filled in from reference TRBV19 and TRBJ2-1): DGGITQSPKYLFRKEGQNVTLSCEQNLNHDAMYWYRQDPGQGLRLIYYSQIVNDFQKGDIAEGYSVSREKKESFPLTVTSAQKNPTAFYLCASSIAARFNEQFFGPGTRLTVL.

This chain links TRBV5-4 with TRBJ2-5; 9 bases fit TRBD2. With 0 bases clipped from V and 5 bases from J, the junction kept 11 bases outside the gene matches. Germline values: CDR1 SGHNT, CDR2 YYREEE (reference sequence). The CDR3 length is 17 residues. The CDR3 coding sequence is TGTGCCAGCAGCTTGGATCGGGGTGCGGGAGGGCTGGAGACCCAGTACTTC. It codes for CASSLDRGAGGLETQYF. Full variable domain (missing parts from reference TRBV5-4 and TRBJ2-5): ETGVTQSPTHLIKTRGQQVTLRCSSQSGHNTVSWYQQALGQGPQFIFQYYREEENGRGNFPPRFSGLQFPNYSSELNVNALELDDSALYLCASSLDRGAGGLETQYFGPGTRLLVL.

V and J are TRBV3-1 (or the pseudogene TRBV3-2) and TRBJ2-1; D remains ambiguous. Trimming took 0 bases from V and 2 from J, leaving 8 bases between them. CDR1 and CDR2 (germline): LGHDT, YNNKEL (reference sequence). The CDR3 has 15 residues. The CDR3 loop is CASSQDVQTYNEQFF. The CDR3 DNA reads TGTGCCAGCAGCCAAGATGTACAGACCTACAATGAGCAGTTCTTC.